Listed here is a single T cell receptor beta chain. Its antigen is unidentified. The data were obtained in a study of cytomegalovirus exposure and HLA in healthy donors. Study findings and constraints: The study assumed roughly uniform donor sequencing depth for presence/absence analyses.

Unmatched junction bases numbered 8, after V lost 4 bases and J lost 4 bases. This CDR3 has 15 residues. The V gene's germline CDR1 is SEHNR and CDR2 FQNEAQ (reference sequence). PCR used 60 Vbeta primers and 13 Jbeta primers. Assay: immunoSEQ multiplex PCR; the TCRdb copy retains only in-frame clones and omits some. The table includes tens of thousands of clones, about 66% detected once. V usage is TRBV7-9 and J usage is TRBJ2-5; 8 bases are a match to TRBD1. This TCR was sampled from a woman aged 50 to 65 in good health and CMV-seropositive. Sequenced: PBMCs. The CDR3 spells CASSSPRGRGETQYF. The CDR3 DNA follows: TGTGCCAGCAGCTCCCCCAGGGGGCGGGGAGAGACCCAGTACTTC. The complete variable domain, with remaining parts taken from reference TRBV7-9 and TRBJ2-5, reads DTGVSQNPRHKITKRGQNVTFRCDPISEHNRLYWYRQTLGQGPEFLTYFQNEAQLEKSRLLSDRFSAERPKGSFSTLEIQRTEQGDSAMYLCASSSPRGRGETQYFGPGTRLLVL.